These 18 T cell receptor beta chains originate from one sample sequenced in a study of blood T cell repertoires in COVID-19. The assay was immunoSEQ multiplex PCR, and TCRdb's table has in-frame clones only and misses some. The data show about 200,000 clones, with 70% to 85% seen just once and 6.5% to 8.5% held by the top ten. Sequencing input: peripheral blood. The origin of the receptors is a human donor with acute or convalescent COVID-19. The donor label of this sample is uncertain.

The V call is TRBV10-3, the J call TRBJ2-1; 12 bases match TRBD2. Losses at the gene ends were 11 bases for V and 8 bases for J; bases not matched to a gene: 7. Germline V lookup: CDR1 ENHRY, CDR2 SYGVKD. The CDR3 totals 13 residues. The CDR3 sequence: CASRLAGVDEQFF. The DNA of the CDR3 is TGTGCCTCAAGACTAGCGGGAGTGGATGAGCAGTTCTTC.

The chain is built from TRBV5-1 and TRBJ1-2, with 8 bases identical to TRBD1. CDR3 length: 14 residues. Per germline, CDR1 SGHRS and CDR2 YFSETQ. Trimming at V came to 1 base and at J to 7 bases, leaving 6 bases not matched to a gene. This CDR3 reads CASSLSRGLSGYTF. CDR3 nucleotide sequence: TGCGCCAGCAGCTTGTCCAGGGGGCTGAGTGGCTACACCTTC.

The rearrangement links TRBV19 to TRBJ2-1, with TRBD2 matching 12 bases. With V trimmed by 3 bases and J by 5 bases, 8 bases remained unmatched. Germline lookup yields CDR1 LNHDA and CDR2 SQIVND (reference sequence). This CDR3 has 17 residues. This chain's CDR3 is CASSILSTSGRNNEQFF. The CDR3 DNA sequence: TGTGCCAGTAGTATCCTCTCGACTAGCGGGAGAAACAATGAGCAGTTCTTC.

The chain links TRBV7-2 to TRBJ1-6; D might be TRBD1 (5 bases). Per the germline V gene, CDR1 is SGHTA and CDR2 is FQGNSA. CDR3 size: 16 residues. With 2 bases removed from V and 5 bases from J, the gap between germline ends came to 13 bases. The CDR3: CASSLTLGLNNSPLHF. DNA for the CDR3: TGTGCCAGCAGCTTAACTCTGGGACTAAATAATTCACCCCTCCACTTT.

The rearrangement joins TRBV16 to TRBJ1-4, with a possible D match to TRBD1 (5 bases). Germline V gives CDR1 KGHSY, CDR2 FQNENV. V was shortened by 4 bases and J by 8 bases, with 17 bases between the two germline ends. CDR3 length: 15 residues. CDR3 sequence: CASSRQVGAGEKLFF. In nucleotides, the CDR3 is TGTGCCAGCAGCCGGCAGGTAGGGGCTGGAGAAAAACTGTTTTTT.

The chain employs TRBV19 and TRBJ2-3; no clear D gene. Trimming removed 3 bases from V and 0 bases from J, with 7 bases in between. The germline gives CDR1 LNHDA, CDR2 SQIVND (reference sequence). The CDR3 spans 14 residues. The CDR3 DNA is TGTGCCAGTAGTATCTTGGAGAGCACAGATACGCAGTATTTT. Amino acid sequence: CASSILESTDTQYF. Complete variable domain (other parts from reference TRBV19 and TRBJ2-3): DGGITQSPKYLFRKEGQNVTLSCEQNLNHDAMYWYRQDPGQGLRLIYYSQIVNDFQKGDIAEGYSVSREKKESFPLTVTSAQKNPTAFYLCASSILESTDTQYFGPGTRLTVL.

Worth noting for this clone: At the DNA level, this CDR3 is encoded by other sequences in the same sample as well. This chain joins TRBV5-1 and TRBJ1-5; 9 bases match TRBD1. The CDR3 is 14 residues long. Germline CDR1 reads SGHRS; CDR2 reads YFSETQ. The junction had 4 bases not matched to a gene; V was cut back by 2 bases and J by 7 bases. CDR3 in DNA: TGCGCCAGCAGCTTACAGGGGGCCGGCCAGCCCCAGCATTTT. This gives the protein CASSLQGAGQPQHF.

V usage is TRBV11-2 and J usage is TRBJ2-1; D is undetermined. CDR3 size: 11 residues. The V gene's germline CDR1 is SGHAT and CDR2 FQNNGV. V was trimmed by 4 bases and J by 10 bases, leaving 8 bases between them. The CDR3 DNA reads TGTGCCAGCAGCTATAGAACGGAGCAGTTCTTC. Its protein product is CASSYRTEQFF.

The chain is built from TRBV9 and TRBJ1-3; possibly TRBD1 for D (5 bases). V shed 2 bases and J shed 0 bases, with 12 bases lying between them. The germline CDR1 and CDR2 sequences are SGDLS and YYNGEE. The CDR3 totals 16 residues. CDR3 protein: CASSVTNRHSGNTIYF. The CDR3 DNA follows: TGTGCCAGCAGCGTCACCAACAGGCACTCTGGAAACACCATATATTTT.

This clone was picked up a small number of times. The chain uses TRBV7-2 and TRBJ2-7, with no clear D. The CDR3 contains 13 residues. Germline CDR1 is SGHTA and CDR2 is FQGNSA. Trimming shortened V by 2 bases and J by 0 bases, and 5 bases separated the two germline ends. CDR3 sequence: CASSLFNSYEQYF. As DNA, the CDR3 is TGTGCCAGCAGCTTATTTAACTCCTACGAGCAGTACTTC.

The CDR3, as DNA: TGCAGCGTTGAAACGGGAAAAAGCACAGATACGCAGTATTTT. Its protein product is CSVETGKSTDTQYF. J is TRBJ2-3 and V is TRBV29-1, with TRBD2 as a possible D gene (5 bases). Trimming removed 2 bases at V and 0 bases at J, with 9 bases between. CDR1 is SQVTM and CDR2 is ANQGSEA in the germline V gene. CDR3 length equals 14 residues.

The chain is built from TRBV5-1 and TRBJ2-3; 8 nucleotides line up with TRBD2. Germline V gives CDR1 SGHRS, CDR2 YFSETQ. The CDR3 is 16 amino acids. V shed 4 bases, J shed 3 bases, and the junction held 10 bases outside the gene matches. CDR3 DNA: TGCGCCAGCAGCGCTACCGGGACTAGAGGAACAGATACGCAGTATTTT. Translating it yields CASSATGTRGTDTQYF.

V usage is TRBV15 and J usage is TRBJ2-3, with 8 positions matching TRBD2. V shed 2 bases, J shed 2 bases, and the junction held 9 bases outside the gene matches. The germline V gene has CDR1 LNHNV and CDR2 YYDKDF (reference sequence). There are 17 residues in the CDR3. CDR3 sequence reads: CATSRTRTSRDTDTQYF. CDR3 DNA: TGTGCCACCAGCAGAACCAGGACTAGCAGGGACACAGATACGCAGTATTTT.

The chain carries TRBV4-2 and TRBJ1-2; 8 positions agree with TRBD1. V lost 0 bases, J lost 2 bases, and 8 bases stayed unmatched. The length of the CDR3 is 17 residues. CDR1 LGHNA and CDR2 YNFKEQ come from the germline V gene. This CDR3 is CASSQEGRTGSNYGYTF. Written as DNA, the CDR3 is TGTGCCAGCAGCCAAGAAGGCAGGACAGGGTCGAACTATGGCTACACCTTC.

The V and J genes are TRBV18 and TRBJ1-6, with TRBD1 matching 8 bases. The CDR3 contains 16 residues. V was clipped by 3 bases and J by 5 bases; unmatched bases: 6. CDR1 and CDR2 from the germline V gene are KGHSH and LQKENI. The CDR3, as DNA: TGTGCCAGCTCACCTGACAGGGGCAGTAATAATTCACCCCTCCACTTT. It encodes CASSPDRGSNNSPLHF.

This clone was observed once. The chain is built from TRBV3-1 (or the pseudogene TRBV3-2) and TRBJ1-1, with D perhaps matching TRBD1 (5 bases). V was cut by 4 bases and J by 1 base, with 7 bases left in between. Germline V gives CDR1 LGHDT, CDR2 YNNKEL (reference sequence). The CDR3 length is 13 residues. The CDR3 coding sequence is TGTGCCAGCAGCCGCCAGGGGAACACTGAAGCTTTCTTT. Translating gives CASSRQGNTEAFF.

In this sample, this clone turned up once. The chain is built from TRBV7-3 and TRBJ2-6; 7 bases are shared with TRBD2. The CDR3 is 16 amino acids. Germline V CDR1 and CDR2: SGHTA, FQGTGA. With 5 bases clipped from V and 1 base from J, the junction kept 5 bases outside the gene matches. The CDR3 DNA follows: TGTGCCAGCAGCCCCCGACTAGCTTCTGGGGCCAACGTCCTGACTTTC. This translates into CASSPRLASGANVLTF.

This clone was recorded once. The chain uses TRBV3-1 (or the pseudogene TRBV3-2) and TRBJ1-2, with D unclear. Germline V gene data show CDR1 as LGHDT and CDR2 as YNNKEL (reference sequence). With 0 bases removed from V and 6 bases from J, the gap between germline ends came to 8 bases. This CDR3 region has 13 residues. The CDR3 region is CASSQEAGNGYTF. The CDR3, as DNA: TGTGCCAGCAGCCAAGAGGCGGGGAATGGCTACACCTTC.